This is a list of T cell receptor beta chains from one sample in a study of monozygotic twins with inflammatory bowel disease. TCRdb reworked the 5' RACE reads into one entry per CDR3 protein, no DNA. The sample totals about 330,000 distinct CDR3 sequences. What was sequenced was blood. These receptors all stem from a human donor with ulcerative colitis or Crohn's disease, or a healthy co-twin of an affected twin (not recorded which). The CDR3 runs from the conserved cysteine through the conserved F or W.

V gene: TRBV7-2; J gene: TRBJ2-7; CDR3 protein: CASSPIGGAGVLYEQYF
V gene: TRBV19; J gene: TRBJ1-1; CDR3 protein: CASMGRGRTEAFF
V gene: TRBV27; J gene: TRBJ1-3; CDR3 protein: CASSREGAYGNTIYF
V gene: TRBV5-1; J gene: TRBJ2-2; CDR3 protein: CASRGQGASGELFF
V gene: TRBV27; J gene: TRBJ2-3; CDR3 protein: CASRRQGIGTDTQYF
V gene: TRBV20-1; J gene: TRBJ2-5; CDR3 protein: CSASRGRTQYF
V gene: TRBV28; J gene: TRBJ2-7; CDR3 protein: CASTPPASYEQYF
V gene: TRBV2; J gene: TRBJ2-5; CDR3 protein: CASSVQVPETQYF
V gene: TRBV5-1; J gene: TRBJ2-7; CDR3 protein: CASSRGRDGHYEQYF
V gene: TRBV10-3; J gene: TRBJ2-5; CDR3 protein: CAILDPGNQETQYF
V gene: TRBV3-1; J gene: TRBJ2-1; CDR3 protein: CASSRGGLTRFF
V gene: TRBV5-1; J gene: TRBJ2-1; CDR3 protein: CASSLNTGDEQFF
V gene: TRBV12-3/TRBV12-4; J gene: TRBJ2-7; CDR3 protein: CASSQRQGRSYEQYF
V gene: TRBV7-2; J gene: TRBJ2-7; CDR3 protein: CASSWTGGVNHEQYF
V gene: TRBV29-1; J gene: TRBJ1-5; CDR3 protein: CSVGGSNQPQHF
V gene: TRBV9; J gene: TRBJ2-6; CDR3 protein: CASSALRPPGANVLTF
V gene: TRBV6-5; J gene: TRBJ1-1; CDR3 protein: CASSYEGDTEAFF
V gene: TRBV19; J gene: TRBJ1-6; CDR3 protein: CASSPTQGISPLHF
V gene: TRBV20-1; J gene: TRBJ2-5; CDR3 protein: CSARRIRAIKTSGEQETQYF
V gene: TRBV28; J gene: TRBJ2-6; CDR3 protein: CASSPPRGGGGANVLTF
V gene: TRBV7-9; J gene: TRBJ2-1; CDR3 protein: CASSHPSLAPGSNEQFF
V gene: TRBV18; J gene: TRBJ2-3; CDR3 protein: CASSPPTNTDTQYF
V gene: TRBV12-3/TRBV12-4; J gene: TRBJ1-3; CDR3 protein: CASSLDRPSGNTIYF
V gene: TRBV5-1; J gene: TRBJ2-1; CDR3 protein: CASSLAGGSDHNEQFF
V gene: TRBV7-9; J gene: TRBJ2-7; CDR3 protein: CASSLGRTGGHEQYF
V gene: TRBV4-3; J gene: TRBJ2-3; CDR3 protein: CASSPATAGGFTDTQYF
V gene: TRBV2; J gene: TRBJ2-7; CDR3 protein: CASTGDYEQYF
V gene: TRBV11-2; J gene: TRBJ2-7; CDR3 protein: CASRETYEQYF
V gene: TRBV20-1; J gene: TRBJ2-2; CDR3 protein: CSARANSGFSGELFF
V gene: TRBV4-1; J gene: TRBJ2-3; CDR3 protein: CASSQGFGTGGRDTQYF
V gene: TRBV30; J gene: TRBJ1-3; CDR3 protein: CAWSVFGDSGNTIYF
V gene: TRBV7-9; J gene: TRBJ2-5; CDR3 protein: CASSLVLGETQYF
V gene: TRBV20-1; J gene: TRBJ1-6; CDR3 protein: CSASGQTSPLHF
V gene: TRBV5-1; J gene: TRBJ2-7; CDR3 protein: CASSLFPDSYEQYF